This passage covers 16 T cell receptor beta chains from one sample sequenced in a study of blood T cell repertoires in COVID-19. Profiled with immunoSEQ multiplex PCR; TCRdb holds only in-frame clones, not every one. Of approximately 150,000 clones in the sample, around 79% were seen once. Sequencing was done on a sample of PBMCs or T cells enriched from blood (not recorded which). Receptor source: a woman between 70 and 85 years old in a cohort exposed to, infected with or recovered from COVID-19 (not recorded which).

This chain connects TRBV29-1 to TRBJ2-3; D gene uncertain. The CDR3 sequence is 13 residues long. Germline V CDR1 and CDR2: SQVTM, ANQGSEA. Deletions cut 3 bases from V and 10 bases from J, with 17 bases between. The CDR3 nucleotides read TGCAGCGTTGAGAAGAACAGCCAGCCAGCGCAGTATTTT. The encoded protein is CSVEKNSQPAQYF.

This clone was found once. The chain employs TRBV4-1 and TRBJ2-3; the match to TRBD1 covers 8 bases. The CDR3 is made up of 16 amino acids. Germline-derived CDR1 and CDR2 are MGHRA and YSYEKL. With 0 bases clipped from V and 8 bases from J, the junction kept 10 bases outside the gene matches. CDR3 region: CASSQEPGTGSGTQYF. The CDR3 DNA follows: TGCGCCAGCAGCCAAGAACCGGGGACAGGATCTGGTACGCAGTATTTT.

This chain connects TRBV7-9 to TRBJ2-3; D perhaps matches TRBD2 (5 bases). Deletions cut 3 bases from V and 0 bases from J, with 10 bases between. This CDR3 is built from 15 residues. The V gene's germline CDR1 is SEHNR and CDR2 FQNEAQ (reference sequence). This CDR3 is CASSFEGGSTDTQYF. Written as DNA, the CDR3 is TGTGCCAGCAGCTTCGAGGGCGGGAGCACAGATACGCAGTATTTT. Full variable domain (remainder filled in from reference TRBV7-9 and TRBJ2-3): DTGVSQNPRHKITKRGQNVTFRCDPISEHNRLYWYRQTLGQGPEFLTYFQNEAQLEKSRLLSDRFSAERPKGSFSTLEIQRTEQGDSAMYLCASSFEGGSTDTQYFGPGTRLTVL.

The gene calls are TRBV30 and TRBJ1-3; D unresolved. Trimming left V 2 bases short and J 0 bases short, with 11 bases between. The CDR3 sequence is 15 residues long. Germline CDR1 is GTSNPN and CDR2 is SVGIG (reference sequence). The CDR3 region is CAWSRGFSSGNTIYF. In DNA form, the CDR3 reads TGTGCCTGGAGTCGAGGGTTTAGCTCTGGAAACACCATATATTTT.

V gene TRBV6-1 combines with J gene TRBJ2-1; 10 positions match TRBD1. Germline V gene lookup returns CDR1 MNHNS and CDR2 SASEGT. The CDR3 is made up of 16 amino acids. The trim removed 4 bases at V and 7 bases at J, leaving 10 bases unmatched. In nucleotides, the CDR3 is TGTGCCAGCAGTGGAGGGGGGACAGGGGTTTGGAATGAGCAGTTCTTC. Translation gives CASSGGGTGVWNEQFF.

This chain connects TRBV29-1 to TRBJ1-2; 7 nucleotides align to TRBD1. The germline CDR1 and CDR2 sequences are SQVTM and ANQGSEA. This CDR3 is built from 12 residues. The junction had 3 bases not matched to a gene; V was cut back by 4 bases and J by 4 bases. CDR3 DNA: TGCAGCGTTGGGACAGGCCCCTATGGCTACACCTTC. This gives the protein CSVGTGPYGYTF. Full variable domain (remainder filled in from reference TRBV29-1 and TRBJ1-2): SAVISQKPSRDICQRGTSLTIQCQVDSQVTMMFWYRQQPGQSLTLIATANQGSEATYESGFVIDKFPISRPNLTFSTLTVSNMSPEDSSIYLCSVGTGPYGYTFGSGTRLTVV.

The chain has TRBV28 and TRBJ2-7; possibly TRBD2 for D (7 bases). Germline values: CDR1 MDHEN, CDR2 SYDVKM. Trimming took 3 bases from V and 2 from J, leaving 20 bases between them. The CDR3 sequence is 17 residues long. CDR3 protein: CASSFGRWGGGPYEQYF. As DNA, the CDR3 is TGTGCCAGCAGTTTTGGTAGGTGGGGGGGCGGACCCTACGAGCAGTACTTC.

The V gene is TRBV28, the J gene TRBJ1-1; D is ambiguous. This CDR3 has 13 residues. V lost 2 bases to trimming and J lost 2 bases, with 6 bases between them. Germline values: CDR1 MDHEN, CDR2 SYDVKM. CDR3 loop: CASSLRANTEAFF. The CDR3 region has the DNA TGTGCCAGCAGTTTAAGAGCTAACACTGAAGCTTTCTTT.

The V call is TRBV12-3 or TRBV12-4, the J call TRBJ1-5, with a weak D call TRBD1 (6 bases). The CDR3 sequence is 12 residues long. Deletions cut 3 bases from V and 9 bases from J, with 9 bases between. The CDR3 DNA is TGTGCCAGCAGTTTGGGGGGGCGGCCCCAGCATTTT. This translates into CASSLGGRPQHF.

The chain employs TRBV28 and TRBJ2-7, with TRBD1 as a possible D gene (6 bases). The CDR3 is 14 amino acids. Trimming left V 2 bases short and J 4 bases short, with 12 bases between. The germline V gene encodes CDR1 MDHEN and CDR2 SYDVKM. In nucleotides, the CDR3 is TGTGCCAGCAGTTTAGGGGACAAGAGTTACGAGCAGTACTTC. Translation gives CASSLGDKSYEQYF.

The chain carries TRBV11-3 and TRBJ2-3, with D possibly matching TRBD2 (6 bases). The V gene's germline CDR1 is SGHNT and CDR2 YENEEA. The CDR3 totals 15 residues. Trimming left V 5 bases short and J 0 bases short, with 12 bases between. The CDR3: CASSPGGTSTDTQYF. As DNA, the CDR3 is TGTGCCAGCAGCCCGGGCGGGACTAGCACAGATACGCAGTATTTT.

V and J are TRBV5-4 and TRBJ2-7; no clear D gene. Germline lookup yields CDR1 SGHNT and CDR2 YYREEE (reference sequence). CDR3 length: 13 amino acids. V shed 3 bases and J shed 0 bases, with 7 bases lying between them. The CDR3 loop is CASSSYYSYEQYF. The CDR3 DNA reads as TGTGCCAGCAGCTCCTATTACTCCTACGAGCAGTACTTC.

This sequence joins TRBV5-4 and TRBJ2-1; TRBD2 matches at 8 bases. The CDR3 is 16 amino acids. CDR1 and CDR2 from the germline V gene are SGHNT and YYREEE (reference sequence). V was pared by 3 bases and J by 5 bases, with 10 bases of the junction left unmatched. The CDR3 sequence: CASSSGGILKNNEQFF. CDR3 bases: TGTGCCAGCAGCTCGGGGGGGATCCTTAAAAACAATGAGCAGTTCTTC.

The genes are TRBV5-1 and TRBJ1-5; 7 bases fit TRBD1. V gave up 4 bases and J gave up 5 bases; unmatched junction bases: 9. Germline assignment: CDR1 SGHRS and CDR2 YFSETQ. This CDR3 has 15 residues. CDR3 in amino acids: CASSLTGDSYQPQHF. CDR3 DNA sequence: TGCGCCAGCAGCCTGACGGGGGACAGCTATCAGCCCCAGCATTTT.

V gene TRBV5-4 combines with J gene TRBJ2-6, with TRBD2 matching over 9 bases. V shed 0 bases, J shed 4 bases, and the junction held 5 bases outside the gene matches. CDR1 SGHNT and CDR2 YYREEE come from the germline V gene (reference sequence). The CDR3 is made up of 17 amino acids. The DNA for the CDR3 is TGTGCCAGCAGCTTGGTTAGCGGGAGTACCGGGGCCAACGTCCTGACTTTC. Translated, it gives CASSLVSGSTGANVLTF.

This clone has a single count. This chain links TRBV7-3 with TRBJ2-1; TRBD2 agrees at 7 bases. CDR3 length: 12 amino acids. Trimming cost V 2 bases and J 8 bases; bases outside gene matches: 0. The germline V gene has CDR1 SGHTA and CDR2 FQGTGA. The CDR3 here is CASSLGGDEQFF. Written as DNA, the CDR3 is TGTGCCAGCAGCTTAGGGGGGGATGAGCAGTTCTTC.